What follows describes a single T cell receptor (beta chain). Its antigen is unknown. Sequenced by immunoSEQ multiplex PCR; TCRdb stores in-frame clones only, minus some. The sample has more than 15,000 clones, under 95% seen once. This sample was taken from a study of untreated major depressive disorder. General study findings and limits: CD4+ T cells from depressed patients used TRBV05-01 (Vbeta 5.1) more often than controls. Private clones made up every subject's top five TRBV05-01 clones. Differences in TRBV25-01 and TRBV02-01 usage did not reach significance.

V was pared by 0 bases and J by 4 bases, with 7 bases between. Germline loops: CDR1 SGHTA, CDR2 FQGNSA. CDR3 length: 14 amino acids. The gene calls are TRBV7-2 and TRBJ1-5; D gene unclear. Specimen: CD4+ T cells from PBMCs. This receptor was obtained from a woman between 35 and 50 years old with major depressive disorder. CDR3 DNA sequence: TGTGCCAGCAGCTTAGCGCAAGGGAATCAGCCCCAGCATTTT. Protein sequence: CASSLAQGNQPQHF.